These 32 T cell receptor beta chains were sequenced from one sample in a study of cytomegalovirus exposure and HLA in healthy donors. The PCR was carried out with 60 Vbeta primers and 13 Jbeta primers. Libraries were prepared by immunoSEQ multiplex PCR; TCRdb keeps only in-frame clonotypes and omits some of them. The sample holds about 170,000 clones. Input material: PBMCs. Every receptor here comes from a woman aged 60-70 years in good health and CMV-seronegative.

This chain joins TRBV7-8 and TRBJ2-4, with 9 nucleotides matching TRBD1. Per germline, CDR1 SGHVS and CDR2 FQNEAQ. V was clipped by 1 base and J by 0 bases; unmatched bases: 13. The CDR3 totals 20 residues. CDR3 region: CASSLVRLRDRDIAKNIQYF. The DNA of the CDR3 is TGTGCCAGCAGCTTAGTACGTCTCCGGGACAGGGACATAGCCAAAAACATTCAGTACTTC.

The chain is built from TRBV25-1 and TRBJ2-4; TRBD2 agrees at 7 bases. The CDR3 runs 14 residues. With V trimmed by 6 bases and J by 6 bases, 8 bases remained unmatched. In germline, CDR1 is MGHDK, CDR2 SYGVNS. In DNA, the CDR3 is TGTGCCAGCAGCCTGGGGGGGGGAGTAAACATTCAGTACTTC. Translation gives CASSLGGGVNIQYF.

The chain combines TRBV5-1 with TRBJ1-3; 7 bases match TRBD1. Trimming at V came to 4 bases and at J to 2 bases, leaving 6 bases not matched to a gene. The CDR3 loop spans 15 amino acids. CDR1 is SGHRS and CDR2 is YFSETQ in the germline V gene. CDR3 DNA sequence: TGCGCCAGCAGCGCCGCCGGGACAGCTGGAAACACCATATATTTT. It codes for CASSAAGTAGNTIYF.

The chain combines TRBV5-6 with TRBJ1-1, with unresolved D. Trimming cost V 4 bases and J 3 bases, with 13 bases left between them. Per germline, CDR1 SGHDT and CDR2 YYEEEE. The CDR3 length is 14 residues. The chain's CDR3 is CASSDEGSYTEAFF. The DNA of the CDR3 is TGTGCCAGCAGCGACGAGGGTAGCTACACTGAAGCTTTCTTT.

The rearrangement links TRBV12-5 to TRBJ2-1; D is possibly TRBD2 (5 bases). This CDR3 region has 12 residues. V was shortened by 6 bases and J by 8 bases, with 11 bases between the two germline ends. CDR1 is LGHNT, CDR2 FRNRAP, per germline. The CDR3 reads CASGPTGDEQFF. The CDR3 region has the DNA TGTGCTAGTGGCCCGACCGGGGATGAGCAGTTCTTC.

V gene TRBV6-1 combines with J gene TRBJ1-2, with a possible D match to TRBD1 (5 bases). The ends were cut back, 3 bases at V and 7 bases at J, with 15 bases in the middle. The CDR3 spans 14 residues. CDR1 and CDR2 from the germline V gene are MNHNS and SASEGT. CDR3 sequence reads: CASSETVQAPGYTF. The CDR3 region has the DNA TGTGCCAGCAGTGAGACAGTTCAGGCCCCTGGCTACACCTTC.

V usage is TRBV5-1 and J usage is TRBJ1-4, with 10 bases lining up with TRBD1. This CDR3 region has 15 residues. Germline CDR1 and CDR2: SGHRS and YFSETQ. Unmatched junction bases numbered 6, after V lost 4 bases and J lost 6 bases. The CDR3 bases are TGCGCCAGCAGCCCGGGACAGGGGCCTTATGAAAAACTGTTTTTT. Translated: CASSPGQGPYEKLFF.

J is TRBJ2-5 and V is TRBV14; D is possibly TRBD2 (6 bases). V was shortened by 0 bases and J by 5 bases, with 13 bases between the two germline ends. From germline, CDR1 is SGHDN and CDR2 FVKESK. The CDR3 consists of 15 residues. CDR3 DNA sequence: TGTGCCAGCAGCCAAGATCGCAAAGGAGGGGAGACCCAGTACTTC. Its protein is CASSQDRKGGETQYF.

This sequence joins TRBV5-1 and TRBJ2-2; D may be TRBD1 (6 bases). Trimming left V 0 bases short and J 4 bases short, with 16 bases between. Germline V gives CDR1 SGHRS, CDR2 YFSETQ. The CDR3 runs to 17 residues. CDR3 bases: TGCGCCAGCAGCTTGGTCCCTACAGGGATAGGCACCGGGGAGCTGTTTTTT. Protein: CASSLVPTGIGTGELFF.

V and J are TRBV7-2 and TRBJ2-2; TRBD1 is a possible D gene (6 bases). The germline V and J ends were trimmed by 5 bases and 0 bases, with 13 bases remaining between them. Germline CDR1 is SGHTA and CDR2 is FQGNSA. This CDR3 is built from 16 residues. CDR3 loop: CASSLQAGANTGELFF. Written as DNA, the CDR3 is TGTGCCAGCAGCCTACAGGCAGGGGCGAACACCGGGGAGCTGTTTTTT.

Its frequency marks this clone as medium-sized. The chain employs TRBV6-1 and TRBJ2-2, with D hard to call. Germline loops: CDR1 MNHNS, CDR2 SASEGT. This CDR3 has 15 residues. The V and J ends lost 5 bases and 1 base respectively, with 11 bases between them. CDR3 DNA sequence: TGTGCCAGCAGTAACAGCAGACGGAACACCGGGGAGCTGTTTTTT. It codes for CASSNSRRNTGELFF.

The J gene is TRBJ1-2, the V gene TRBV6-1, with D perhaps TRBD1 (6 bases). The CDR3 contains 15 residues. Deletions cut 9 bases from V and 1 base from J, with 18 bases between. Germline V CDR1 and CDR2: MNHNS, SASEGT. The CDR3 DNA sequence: TGTGCCAGTGACAGAGACGGACAGATTAACTATGGCTACACCTTC. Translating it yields CASDRDGQINYGYTF.

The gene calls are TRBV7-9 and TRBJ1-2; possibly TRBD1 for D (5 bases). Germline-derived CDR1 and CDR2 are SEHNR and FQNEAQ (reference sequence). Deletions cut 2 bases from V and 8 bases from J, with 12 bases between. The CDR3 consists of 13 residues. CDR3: CASSLSGSGGYTF. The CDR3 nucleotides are TGTGCCAGCAGCTTATCAGGGTCCGGAGGCTACACCTTC.

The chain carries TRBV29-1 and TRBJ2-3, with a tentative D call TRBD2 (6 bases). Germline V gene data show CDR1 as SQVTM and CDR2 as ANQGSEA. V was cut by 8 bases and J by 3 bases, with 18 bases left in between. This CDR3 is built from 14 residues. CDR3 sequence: CSLEGWAGTDTQYF. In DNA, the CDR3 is TGCAGCCTGGAAGGTTGGGCGGGAACAGATACGCAGTATTTT.

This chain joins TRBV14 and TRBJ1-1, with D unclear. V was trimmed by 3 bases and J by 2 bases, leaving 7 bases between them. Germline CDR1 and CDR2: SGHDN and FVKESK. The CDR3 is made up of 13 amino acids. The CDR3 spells CASSHRHNTEAFF. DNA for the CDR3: TGTGCCAGCAGCCATAGACACAACACTGAAGCTTTCTTT.

DNA for the CDR3: TGTGCCAGCAGCTTAAAGCAGGGCTACAATGAGCAGTTCTTC. Amino acid sequence: CASSLKQGYNEQFF. This rearrangement joins TRBV7-2 to TRBJ2-1, with TRBD1 as a possible D gene (5 bases). CDR1 and CDR2 from the germline V gene are SGHTA and FQGNSA. Trimming left V 2 bases short and J 3 bases short, with 8 bases between. The CDR3 runs 14 residues. The complete variable domain, with remaining parts taken from reference TRBV7-2 and TRBJ2-1, reads GAGVSQSPSNKVTEKGKDVELRCDPISGHTALYWYRQSLGQGLEFLIYFQGNSAPDKSGLPSDRFSAERTGGSVSTLTIQRTQQEDSAVYLCASSLKQGYNEQFFGPGTRLTVL.

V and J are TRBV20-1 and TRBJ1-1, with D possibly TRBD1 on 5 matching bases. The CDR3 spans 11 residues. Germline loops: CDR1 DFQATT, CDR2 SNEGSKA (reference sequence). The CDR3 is CRGGSGTEAFF. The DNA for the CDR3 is TGCAGGGGGGGGTCGGGCACTGAAGCTTTCTTT.

CDR3 sequence: CSADRDYEQYF. The CDR3 coding sequence is TGCAGCGCGGACAGGGACTACGAGCAGTACTTC. The chain joins TRBV29-1 to TRBJ2-7; 8 nucleotides line up with TRBD1. Germline values: CDR1 SQVTM, CDR2 ANQGSEA. The CDR3 loop spans 11 amino acids. V shed 7 bases and J 3 bases; nucleotides not matched to a gene: 2.

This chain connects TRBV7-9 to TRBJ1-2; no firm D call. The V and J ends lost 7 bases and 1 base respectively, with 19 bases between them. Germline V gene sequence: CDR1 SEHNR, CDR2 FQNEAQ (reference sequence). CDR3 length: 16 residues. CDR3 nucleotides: TGTGCCAGCACCCCAGTCGGGAGTCCCGTTAACTATGGCTACACCTTC. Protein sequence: CASTPVGSPVNYGYTF.

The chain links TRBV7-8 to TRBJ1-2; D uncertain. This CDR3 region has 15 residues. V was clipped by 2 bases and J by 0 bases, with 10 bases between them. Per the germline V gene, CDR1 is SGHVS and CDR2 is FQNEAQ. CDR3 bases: TGTGCCAGCAGCTTATCCTGGGGAGCTAACTATGGCTACACCTTC. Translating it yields CASSLSWGANYGYTF.

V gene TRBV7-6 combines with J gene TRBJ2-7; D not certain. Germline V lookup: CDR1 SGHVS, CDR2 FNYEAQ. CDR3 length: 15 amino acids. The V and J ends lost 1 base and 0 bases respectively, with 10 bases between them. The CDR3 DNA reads TGTGCCAGCAGCTTAGAGCGCAGTACCTCCTACGAGCAGTACTTC. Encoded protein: CASSLERSTSYEQYF.

DNA for the CDR3: TGTGCCAGCAGTTTGTCCGGTAGTGTTCTCATGAACACTGAAGCTTTCTTT. Amino acid sequence: CASSLSGSVLMNTEAFF. This chain joins TRBV27 and TRBJ1-1; D is undetermined. CDR3 length equals 17 residues. The germline CDR1 and CDR2 sequences are MNHEY and SMNVEV (reference sequence). V lost 3 bases and J 0 bases, leaving 17 bases between the germline ends.

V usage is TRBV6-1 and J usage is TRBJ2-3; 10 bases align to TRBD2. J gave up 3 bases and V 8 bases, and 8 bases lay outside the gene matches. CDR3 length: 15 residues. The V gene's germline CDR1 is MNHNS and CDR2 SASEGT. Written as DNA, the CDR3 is TGTGCCAGCGCAAAGGCTAGCGGGAGAACAGATACGCAGTATTTT. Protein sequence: CASAKASGRTDTQYF.

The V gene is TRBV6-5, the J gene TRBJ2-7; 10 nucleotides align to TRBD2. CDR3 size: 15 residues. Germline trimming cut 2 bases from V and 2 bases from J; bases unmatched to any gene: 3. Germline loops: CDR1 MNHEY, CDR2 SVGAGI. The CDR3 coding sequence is TGTGCCAGCAGTTACGGGCTAGCGGGGGCCTACGAGCAGTACTTC. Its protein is CASSYGLAGAYEQYF.

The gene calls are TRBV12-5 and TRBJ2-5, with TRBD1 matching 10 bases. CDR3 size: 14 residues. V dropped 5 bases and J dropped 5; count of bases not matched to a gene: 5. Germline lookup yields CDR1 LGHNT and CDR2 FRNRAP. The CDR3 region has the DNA TGTGCTAGTGGTCCGGGACAGGGGCCGGAGACCCAGTACTTC. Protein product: CASGPGQGPETQYF.

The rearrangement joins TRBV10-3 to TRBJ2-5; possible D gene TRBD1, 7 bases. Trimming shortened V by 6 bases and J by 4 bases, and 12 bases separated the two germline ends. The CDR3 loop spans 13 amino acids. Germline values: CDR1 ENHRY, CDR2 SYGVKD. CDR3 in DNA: TGTGCCATCAGGGGGCAGGGGGGAGAGACCCAGTACTTC. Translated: CAIRGQGGETQYF.

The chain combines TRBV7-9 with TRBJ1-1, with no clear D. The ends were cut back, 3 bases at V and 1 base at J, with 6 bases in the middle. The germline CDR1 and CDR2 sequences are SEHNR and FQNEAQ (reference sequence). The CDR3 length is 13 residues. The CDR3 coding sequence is TGTGCCAGCAGCTTGCGGCCGAACACTGAAGCTTTCTTT. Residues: CASSLRPNTEAFF.

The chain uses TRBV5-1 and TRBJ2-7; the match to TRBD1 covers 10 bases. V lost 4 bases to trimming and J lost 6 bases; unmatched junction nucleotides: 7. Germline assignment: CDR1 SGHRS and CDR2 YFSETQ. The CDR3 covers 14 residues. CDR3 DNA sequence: TGCGCCAGCAGCAGGGACAGGGGCTCTACCGAGCAGTACTTC. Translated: CASSRDRGSTEQYF.

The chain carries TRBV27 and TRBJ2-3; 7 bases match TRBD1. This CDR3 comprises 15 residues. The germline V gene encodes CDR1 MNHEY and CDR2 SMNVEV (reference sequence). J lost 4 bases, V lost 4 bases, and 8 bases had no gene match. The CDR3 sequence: CASSSPDRVSDTQYF. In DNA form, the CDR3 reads TGTGCCAGCAGTTCCCCTGACAGGGTTTCAGATACGCAGTATTTT.

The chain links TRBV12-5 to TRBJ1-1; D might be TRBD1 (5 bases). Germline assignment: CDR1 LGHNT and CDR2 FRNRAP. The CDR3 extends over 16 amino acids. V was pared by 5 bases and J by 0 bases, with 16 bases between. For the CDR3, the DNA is TGTGCTAGTGGTCCTCTTCGGGGGACCATGAACACTGAAGCTTTCTTT. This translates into CASGPLRGTMNTEAFF.

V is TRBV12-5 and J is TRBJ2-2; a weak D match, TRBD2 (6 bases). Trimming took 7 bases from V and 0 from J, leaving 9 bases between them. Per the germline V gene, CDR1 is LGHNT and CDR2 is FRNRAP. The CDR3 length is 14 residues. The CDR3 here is CASEGGTNTGELFF. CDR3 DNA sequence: TGTGCTAGTGAGGGCGGGACGAACACCGGGGAGCTGTTTTTT.

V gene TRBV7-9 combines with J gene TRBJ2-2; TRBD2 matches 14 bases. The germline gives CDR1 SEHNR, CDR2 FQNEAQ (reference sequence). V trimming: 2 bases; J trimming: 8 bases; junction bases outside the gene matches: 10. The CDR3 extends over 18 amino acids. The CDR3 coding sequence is TGTGCCAGCAGCTTACCCTACCGACTAGCGGGGGGGCTGGGGGAGCTGTTTTTT. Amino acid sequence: CASSLPYRLAGGLGELFF.